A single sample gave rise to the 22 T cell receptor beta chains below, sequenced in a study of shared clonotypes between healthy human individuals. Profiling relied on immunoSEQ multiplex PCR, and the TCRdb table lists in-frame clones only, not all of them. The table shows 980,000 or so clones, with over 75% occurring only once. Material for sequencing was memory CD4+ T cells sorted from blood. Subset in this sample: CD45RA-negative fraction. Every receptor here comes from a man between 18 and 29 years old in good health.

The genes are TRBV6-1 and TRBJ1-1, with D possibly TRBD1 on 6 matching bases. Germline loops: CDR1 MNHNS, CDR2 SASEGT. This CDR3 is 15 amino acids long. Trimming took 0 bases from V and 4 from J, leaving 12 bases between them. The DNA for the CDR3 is TGTGCCAGCAGTGAAGCACAGGGATGGAGCACTGAAGCTTTCTTT. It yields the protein CASSEAQGWSTEAFF.

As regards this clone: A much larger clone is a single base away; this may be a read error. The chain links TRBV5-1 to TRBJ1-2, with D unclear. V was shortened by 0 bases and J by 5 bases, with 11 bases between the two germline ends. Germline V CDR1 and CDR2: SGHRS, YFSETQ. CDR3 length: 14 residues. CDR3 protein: CASSLGVEGYGYTF. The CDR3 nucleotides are TGCGCCAGCAGCTTGGGGGTGGAGGGTTATGGCTACACCTTC.

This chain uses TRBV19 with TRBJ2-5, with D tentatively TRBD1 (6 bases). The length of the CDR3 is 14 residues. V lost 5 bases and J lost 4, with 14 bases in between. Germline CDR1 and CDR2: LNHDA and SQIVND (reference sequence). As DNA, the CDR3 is TGTGCCAGTAGTCCAACAGGGCAGGGAGAGACCCAGTACTTC. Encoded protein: CASSPTGQGETQYF.

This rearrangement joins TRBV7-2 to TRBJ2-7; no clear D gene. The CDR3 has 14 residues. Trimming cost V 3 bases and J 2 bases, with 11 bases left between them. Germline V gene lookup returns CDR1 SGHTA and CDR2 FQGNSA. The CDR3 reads CASSFSDGPYEQYF. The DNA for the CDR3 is TGTGCCAGCAGCTTCTCGGACGGGCCCTACGAGCAGTACTTC.

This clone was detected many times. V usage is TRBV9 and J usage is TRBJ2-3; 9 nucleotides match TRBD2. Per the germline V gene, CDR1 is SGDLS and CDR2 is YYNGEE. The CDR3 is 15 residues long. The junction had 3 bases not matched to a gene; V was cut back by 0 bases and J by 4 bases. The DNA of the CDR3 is TGTGCCAGCAGCGTAGGAGCGGGGGGCTCAGATACGCAGTATTTT. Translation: CASSVGAGGSDTQYF.

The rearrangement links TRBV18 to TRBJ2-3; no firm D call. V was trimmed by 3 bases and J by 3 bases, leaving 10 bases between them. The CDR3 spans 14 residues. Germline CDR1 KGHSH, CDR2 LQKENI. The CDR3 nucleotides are TGTGCCAGCTCACCGCCGGCGGTGACAGATACGCAGTATTTT. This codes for CASSPPAVTDTQYF.

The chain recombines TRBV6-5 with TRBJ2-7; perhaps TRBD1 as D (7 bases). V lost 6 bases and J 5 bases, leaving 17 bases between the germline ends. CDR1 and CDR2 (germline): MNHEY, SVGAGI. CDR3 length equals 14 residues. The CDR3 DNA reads TGTGCCAGCAGCAGGGGGGCCCCTGGCGACGAGCAGTACTTC. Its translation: CASSRGAPGDEQYF.

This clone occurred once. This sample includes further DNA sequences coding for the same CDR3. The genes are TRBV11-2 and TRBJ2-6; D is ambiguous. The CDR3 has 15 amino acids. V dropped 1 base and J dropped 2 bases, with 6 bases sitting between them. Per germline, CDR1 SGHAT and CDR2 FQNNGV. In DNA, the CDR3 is TGTGCCAGCAGCTTAGGCACAGCTGGGGCCAACGTCCTGACTTTC. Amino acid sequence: CASSLGTAGANVLTF.

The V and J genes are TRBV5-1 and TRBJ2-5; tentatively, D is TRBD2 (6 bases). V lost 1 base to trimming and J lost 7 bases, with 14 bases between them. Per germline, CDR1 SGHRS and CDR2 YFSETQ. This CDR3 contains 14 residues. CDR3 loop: CASSLSGLGGTQYF. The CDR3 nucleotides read TGCGCCAGCAGCTTGTCCGGTTTGGGGGGGACCCAGTACTTC.

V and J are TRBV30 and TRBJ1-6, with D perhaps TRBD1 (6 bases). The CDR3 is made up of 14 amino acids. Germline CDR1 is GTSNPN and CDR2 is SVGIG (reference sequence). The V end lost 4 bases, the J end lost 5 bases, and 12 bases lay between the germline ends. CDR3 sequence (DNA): TGTGCCTGGACCCTCGGACAGAATAATTCACCCCTCCACTTT. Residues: CAWTLGQNNSPLHF.

The CDR3, as DNA: TGTGCCAGCAGAACCGGGACTGTTAGGCCCCAGCATTTT. It codes for CASRTGTVRPQHF. V is TRBV28 and J is TRBJ1-5, with a possible D match to TRBD1 (5 bases). CDR1 is MDHEN and CDR2 is SYDVKM in the germline V gene. This CDR3 region has 13 residues. V lost 6 bases, J lost 9 bases, and 15 bases lay in between.

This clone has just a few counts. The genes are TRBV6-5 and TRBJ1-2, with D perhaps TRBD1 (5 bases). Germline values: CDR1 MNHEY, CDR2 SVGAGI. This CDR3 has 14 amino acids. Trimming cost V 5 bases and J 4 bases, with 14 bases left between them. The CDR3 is CASSDLGHSYGYTF. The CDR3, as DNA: TGTGCCAGCAGTGACCTCGGACATTCCTATGGCTACACCTTC.

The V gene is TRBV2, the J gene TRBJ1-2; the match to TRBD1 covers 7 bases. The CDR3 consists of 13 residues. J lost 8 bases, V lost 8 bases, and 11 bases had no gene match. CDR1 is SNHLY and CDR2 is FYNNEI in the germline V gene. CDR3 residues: CASRDSDLGGYTF. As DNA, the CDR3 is TGTGCCAGCCGGGACAGCGACTTGGGCGGCTACACCTTC.

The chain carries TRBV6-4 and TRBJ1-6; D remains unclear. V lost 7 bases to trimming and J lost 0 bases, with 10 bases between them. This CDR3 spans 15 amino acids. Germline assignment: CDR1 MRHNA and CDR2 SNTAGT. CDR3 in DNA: TGTGCCAGCAATCTACCGAGCTCCTATAATTCACCCCTCCACTTT. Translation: CASNLPSSYNSPLHF.

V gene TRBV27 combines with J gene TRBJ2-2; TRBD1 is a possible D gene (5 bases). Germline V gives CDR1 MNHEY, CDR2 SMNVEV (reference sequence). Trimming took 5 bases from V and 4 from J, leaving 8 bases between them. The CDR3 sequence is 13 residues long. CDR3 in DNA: TGTGCCAGCAGTCAGACAGTCACCGGGGAGCTGTTTTTT. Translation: CASSQTVTGELFF.

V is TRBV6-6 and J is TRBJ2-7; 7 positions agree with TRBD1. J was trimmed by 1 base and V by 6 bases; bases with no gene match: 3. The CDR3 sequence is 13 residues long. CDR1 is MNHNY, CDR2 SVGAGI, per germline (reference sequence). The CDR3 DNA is TGTGCCAGCAGCAACAGGGGTTCCTACGAGCAGTACTTC. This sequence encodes CASSNRGSYEQYF.

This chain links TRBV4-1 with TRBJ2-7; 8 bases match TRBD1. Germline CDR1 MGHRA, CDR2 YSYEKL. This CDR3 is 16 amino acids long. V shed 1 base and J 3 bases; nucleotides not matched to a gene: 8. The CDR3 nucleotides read TGCGCCAGCAGCCAAGCTCCGGGACAGGCTCTCTACGAGCAGTACTTC. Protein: CASSQAPGQALYEQYF.

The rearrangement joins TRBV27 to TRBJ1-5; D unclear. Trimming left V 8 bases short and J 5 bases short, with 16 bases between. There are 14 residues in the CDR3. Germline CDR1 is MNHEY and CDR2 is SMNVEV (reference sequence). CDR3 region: CASRKYGYDQPQHF. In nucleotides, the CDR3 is TGTGCCAGCCGAAAGTACGGCTACGATCAGCCCCAGCATTTT.

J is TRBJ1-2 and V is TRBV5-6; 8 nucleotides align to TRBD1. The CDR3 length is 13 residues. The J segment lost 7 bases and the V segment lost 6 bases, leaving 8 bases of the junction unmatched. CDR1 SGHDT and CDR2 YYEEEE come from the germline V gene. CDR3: CASIGQGAPGYTF. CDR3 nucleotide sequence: TGTGCCAGCATCGGACAGGGAGCGCCTGGCTACACCTTC.

CDR3 region: CASNGGGVGYTF. In DNA, the CDR3 is TGTGCCAGCAACGGGGGGGGAGTTGGCTACACCTTC. The rearrangement joins TRBV6-5 to TRBJ1-2, with a tentative D call TRBD1 (5 bases). The ends were cut back, 7 bases at V and 7 bases at J, with 13 bases in the middle. Germline V gene sequence: CDR1 MNHEY, CDR2 SVGAGI. This CDR3 region has 12 residues.

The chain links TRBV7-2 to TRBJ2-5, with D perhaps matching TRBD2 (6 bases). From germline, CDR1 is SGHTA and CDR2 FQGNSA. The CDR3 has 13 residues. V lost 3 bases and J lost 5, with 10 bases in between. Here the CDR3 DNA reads TGTGCCAGCAGCTTCCAGGCGGGGGAGACCCAGTACTTC. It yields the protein CASSFQAGETQYF.

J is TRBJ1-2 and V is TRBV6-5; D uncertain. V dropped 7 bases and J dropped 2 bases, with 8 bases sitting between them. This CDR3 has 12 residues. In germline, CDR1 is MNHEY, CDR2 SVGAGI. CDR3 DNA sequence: TGTGCCAGCACCGCAGGAAACTATGGCTACACCTTC. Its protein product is CASTAGNYGYTF.